These 4 T cell receptor beta chains were all obtained from the same sample, sequenced in a study of blood T cells in healthy people across ages. A sample-barcoded 5' primer and a J-beta primer mix were used in a second PCR of about 7 to 12 cycles. MiXCR was run by TCRdb on the 5' RACE reads, yielding one entry per CDR3 protein. The table lists 2 million or so distinct CDR3 sequences, around half of them singletons, with 2.1% in the top ten. Sequenced: blood. The receptors were gathered from a woman in her forties in good health.

The chain is built from TRBV7-9 and TRBJ2-7; D may be TRBD1 or TRBD2 (5 bases each). The V gene lost 5 bases and the J gene lost 2 bases, with 16 bases spanning the gap. This CDR3 has 15 residues. Germline values: CDR1 SEHNR, CDR2 FQNEAQ (reference sequence). The CDR3 protein is CASSPEGLAAYEQYF. As DNA, the CDR3 is TGTGCCAGCAGCCCCGAGGGGCTAGCCGCCTACGAGCAGTACTTC.

The V gene is TRBV9, the J gene TRBJ2-1, with D unresolved. Trimming left V 0 bases short and J 8 bases short, with 6 bases between. Germline values: CDR1 SGDLS, CDR2 YYNGEE. The CDR3 has 12 residues. The CDR3 sequence: CASSVETDEQFF. The CDR3 DNA reads TGTGCCAGCAGCGTAGAAACCGATGAGCAGTTCTTC.

For the CDR3, the DNA is TGTGCCAGCAGCGGCGGGACAGGGCCTGGAGGGACCCAGTACTTC. It yields the protein CASSGGTGPGGTQYF. The chain combines TRBV7-9 with TRBJ2-5; 9 nucleotides agree with TRBD1. The CDR3 is 15 residues long. From germline, CDR1 is SEHNR and CDR2 FQNEAQ (reference sequence). V shed 5 bases and J 7 bases; nucleotides not matched to a gene: 11.

This sequence joins TRBV27 and TRBJ2-5, with D maybe TRBD2 (6 bases). Germline V lookup: CDR1 MNHEY, CDR2 SMNVEV (reference sequence). The CDR3 totals 14 residues. V was cut by 5 bases and J by 5 bases, with 15 bases left in between. The CDR3 sequence: CASSVRGRWETQYF. Here the CDR3 DNA reads TGTGCCAGCAGTGTGCGGGGCAGATGGGAGACCCAGTACTTC.